The 19 T cell receptor beta chains reported below all come from one sample, sequenced in a study of breast tumors, draining lymph nodes, adjacent tissues. Axillary draining lymph nodes of breast cancer patients supplied the node samples. TCRdb called the multiplex PCR reads again in MiXCR, with one record for every CDR3 protein. Found here are fewer than 200,000 distinct CDR3 sequences, 33% of them singletons; the top ten hold 3% to 4%. Source material: axillary lymph node tissue. These receptors came from a female donor with breast cancer. Some clones in this sample may be carry-over from other donors' samples.

The chain uses TRBV25-1 and TRBJ2-5, with 8 bases identical to TRBD1. Germline V lookup: CDR1 MGHDK, CDR2 SYGVNS. The CDR3 has 11 amino acids. V lost 11 bases and J lost 5; bases outside the gene matches: 4. The CDR3 DNA reads TGTGCCGGACAGGGTGGGGAGACCCAGTACTTC. Protein: CAGQGGETQYF.

There are many counts of this clonotype. The genes are TRBV20-1 and TRBJ1-4, with D possibly being TRBD1 (6 bases). This CDR3 spans 14 amino acids. V lost 4 bases to trimming and J lost 5 bases, with 14 bases between them. Germline V gene sequence: CDR1 DFQATT, CDR2 SNEGSKA (reference sequence). CDR3 in amino acids: CSATSGGANEKLFF. The DNA for the CDR3 is TGCAGTGCTACCTCGGGGGGGGCCAATGAAAAACTGTTTTTT.

This clonotype was found many times. This chain connects TRBV2 to TRBJ1-3, with a weak D call TRBD1 (6 bases). Germline assignment: CDR1 SNHLY and CDR2 FYNNEI. The CDR3 loop spans 15 amino acids. V was trimmed by 6 bases and J by 4 bases, leaving 16 bases between them. The CDR3 coding sequence is TGTGCCAGCAGCCGGGTGGGGGGGCGCGGAAACACCATATATTTT. Translation gives CASSRVGGRGNTIYF.

As regards this clonotype: Just one base apart from a much larger clone, this may be a read error. The rearrangement links TRBV5-1 to TRBJ2-1; 8 positions match TRBD2. The CDR3 is made up of 15 amino acids. The germline gives CDR1 SGHRS, CDR2 YFSETQ. The V and J ends lost 4 bases and 8 bases, in that order; junction bases with no gene match: 11. The CDR3 reads CASSLPGGALYEQFF. CDR3 nucleotide sequence: TGCGCCAGCAGCCTTCCGGGGGGGGCCCTTTATGAGCAGTTCTTC.

V gene TRBV6-5 combines with J gene TRBJ2-6, with D possibly TRBD2 on 6 matching bases. The CDR3 is 14 residues long. The germline CDR1 and CDR2 sequences are MNHEY and SVGAGI. Trimming took off 5 bases at V and 4 bases at J, with 9 bases between the two ends. CDR3 in DNA: TGTGCCAGCAGTCCCGCGGGGGGGGCCAACGTCCTGACTTTC. Translation: CASSPAGGANVLTF.

This clonotype was seen repeatedly, ten times or more. The J gene is TRBJ2-1, the V gene TRBV7-2; D uncertain. Trimming pared 1 base from V and 0 bases from J, leaving 10 bases between. The CDR3 sequence is 16 residues long. Per germline, CDR1 SGHTA and CDR2 FQGNSA. CDR3 residues: CASSLEAVSSYNEQFF. CDR3 sequence (DNA): TGTGCCAGCAGCTTAGAGGCGGTTAGCTCCTACAATGAGCAGTTCTTC.

The chain is built from TRBV2 and TRBJ2-2, with 8 bases aligning to TRBD2. The CDR3 is 10 residues long. V shed 10 bases, J shed 8 bases, and the junction held 0 bases outside the gene matches. The germline CDR1 and CDR2 sequences are SNHLY and FYNNEI. CDR3 bases: TGTGCCACTAGCGGGGGGGAGCTGTTTTTT. This translates into CATSGGELFF.

Ten or more counts support this clonotype. The chain couples TRBV6-1 to TRBJ2-1, with D tentatively TRBD1 (6 bases). Trimming took off 2 bases at V and 5 bases at J, with 10 bases between the two ends. This CDR3 is 14 amino acids long. Germline loops: CDR1 MNHNS, CDR2 SASEGT. The CDR3 spells CASSEPQGHNEQFF. The CDR3 region has the DNA TGTGCCAGCAGTGAACCCCAGGGGCACAATGAGCAGTTCTTC.

This clonotype was counted many times. The chain carries TRBV19 and TRBJ2-7; no reliable D call. This CDR3 region has 16 residues. V was trimmed by 5 bases and J by 0 bases, leaving 17 bases between them. Germline lookup yields CDR1 LNHDA and CDR2 SQIVND (reference sequence). The CDR3 is CASSLTRTKHSYEQYF. For the CDR3, the DNA is TGTGCCAGTAGTTTGACCCGTACAAAGCACTCCTACGAGCAGTACTTC.

This clonotype was counted at least ten times. The gene calls are TRBV18 and TRBJ1-5; D gene uncertain. CDR1 is KGHSH, CDR2 LQKENI, per germline. Trimming pared 2 bases from V and 4 bases from J, leaving 12 bases between. The CDR3 is 15 residues long. The CDR3 DNA follows: TGTGCCAGCTCACCAGCGGGAGGACGTAATCAGCCCCAGCATTTT. Translated: CASSPAGGRNQPQHF.

This clonotype appeared many times. The chain carries TRBV2 and TRBJ1-3, with a tentative D call TRBD1 (5 bases). In germline, CDR1 is SNHLY, CDR2 FYNNEI. Trimming pared 4 bases from V and 0 bases from J, leaving 10 bases between. CDR3 length: 15 residues. CDR3 nucleotide sequence: TGTGCCAGCAGTGGGACACTGATCTCTGGAAACACCATATATTTT. Its translation is CASSGTLISGNTIYF.

There are many counts of this clonotype. V usage is TRBV19 and J usage is TRBJ1-5, with a weak D call TRBD1 (5 bases). In germline, CDR1 is LNHDA, CDR2 SQIVND (reference sequence). The CDR3 extends over 17 amino acids. Trimming pared 8 bases from V and 0 bases from J, leaving 20 bases between. This CDR3 is CASLERRGVYSNQPQHF. The DNA of the CDR3 is TGTGCCAGTTTGGAGAGGAGAGGGGTATATAGCAATCAGCCCCAGCATTTT.

This clonotype was detected ten times or more. V is TRBV3-1 and J is TRBJ2-1, with 7 bases that match TRBD1. The ends lost 0 bases at V and 5 bases at J; junction bases unmatched: 4. The CDR3 extends over 15 amino acids. Germline V gene sequence: CDR1 LGHDT, CDR2 YNNKEL (reference sequence). CDR3 DNA: TGTGCCAGCAGCCAAGACGGACAGGCTAACAATGAGCAGTTCTTC. Its translation: CASSQDGQANNEQFF.

This clonotype was recorded at least ten times. The genes are TRBV11-2 and TRBJ1-3, with D hard to call. The CDR3 spans 16 residues. Germline assignment: CDR1 SGHAT and CDR2 FQNNGV. V dropped 1 base and J dropped 1 base, with 11 bases sitting between them. CDR3 sequence: CASSLGLRQSGNTIYF. The CDR3, as DNA: TGTGCCAGCAGCTTAGGATTGAGGCAGTCTGGAAACACCATATATTTT.

This clonotype was seen only a few times. V gene TRBV7-6 combines with J gene TRBJ2-7; D is possibly TRBD1 (5 bases). CDR3 length: 14 amino acids. Trimming removed 2 bases at V and 5 bases at J, with 13 bases between. Germline assignment: CDR1 SGHVS and CDR2 FNYEAQ. The CDR3 is CASSLSQGSDEQYF. CDR3 nucleotide sequence: TGTGCCAGCAGCTTATCGCAGGGTTCCGACGAGCAGTACTTC.

The sample holds many counts of this clonotype. The chain carries TRBV27 and TRBJ2-3, with a possible D match to TRBD1 (6 bases). The CDR3 has 12 residues. Germline assignment: CDR1 MNHEY and CDR2 SMNVEV (reference sequence). Trimming stripped 5 bases from V and 4 bases from J, with 7 bases between. The CDR3 region has the DNA TGTGCCAGCAGTCCAGGGGCAGATACGCAGTATTTT. It yields the protein CASSPGADTQYF.

This clonotype occurred many times. Compared with germline, one end of the junction differs, possibly owing to a read error. V gene TRBV15 combines with J gene TRBJ2-1; D gene ambiguous. Germline V CDR1 and CDR2: LNHNV, YYDKDF (reference sequence). This CDR3 has 13 residues. The CDR3 coding sequence is TGTGCCACCAGCATTGCAAAAATGAGTGAGCGGTTCTTC. Translated: CATSIAKMSERFF.

Notes on this clonotype: A single base separates this from a much larger clone, so it may be a read error. The chain combines TRBV11-2 with TRBJ1-3; D not resolved. This CDR3 is 16 amino acids long. The germline CDR1 and CDR2 sequences are SGHAT and FQNNGV. CDR3 residues: CAGSSFQTPRRNTIYF. CDR3 DNA: TGTGCCGGCAGTTCCTTCCAGACACCAAGGCGGAACACCATATATTTT.

This clonotype has a count of ten or more. The rearrangement uses TRBV6-2 or TRBV6-3 and TRBJ2-7; weak D call: TRBD1 (6 bases). The CDR3 is 15 residues long. Looked up from germline, CDR1 is MNHEY and CDR2 is SVGEGT. The V gene lost 6 bases and the J gene lost 2 bases, with 17 bases spanning the gap. In DNA form, the CDR3 reads TGTGCCAGCAGCCCATACAGGACAGTTACCTACGAGCAGTACTTC. It translates to CASSPYRTVTYEQYF.